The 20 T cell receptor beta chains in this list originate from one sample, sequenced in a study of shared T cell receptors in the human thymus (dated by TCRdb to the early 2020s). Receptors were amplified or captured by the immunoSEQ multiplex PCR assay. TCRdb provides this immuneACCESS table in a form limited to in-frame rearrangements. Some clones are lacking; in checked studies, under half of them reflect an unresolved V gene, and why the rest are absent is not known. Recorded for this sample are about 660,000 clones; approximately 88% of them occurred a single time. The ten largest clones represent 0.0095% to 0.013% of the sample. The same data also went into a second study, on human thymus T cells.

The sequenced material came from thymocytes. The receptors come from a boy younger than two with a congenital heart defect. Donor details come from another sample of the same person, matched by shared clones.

The CDR3 DNA sequence: TGTGCCAGCAGTGAGAGGGCAGCGGGAGAGCACAATGAGCAGTTCTTC. Amino acid sequence: CASSERAAGEHNEQFF. V and J are TRBV6-4 and TRBJ2-1; TRBD2 aligns across 8 bases. After removal of 3 bases from V and 5 bases from J, the junction contained 9 bases not matched to a gene. Germline loops: CDR1 MRHNA, CDR2 SNTAGT. The CDR3 is 16 residues long.

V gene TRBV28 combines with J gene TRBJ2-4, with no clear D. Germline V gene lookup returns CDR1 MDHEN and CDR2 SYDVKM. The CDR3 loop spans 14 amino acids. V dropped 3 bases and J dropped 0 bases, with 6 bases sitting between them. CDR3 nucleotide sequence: TGTGCCAGCAGTTTGGAGTTAGCCAAAAACATTCAGTACTTC. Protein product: CASSLELAKNIQYF. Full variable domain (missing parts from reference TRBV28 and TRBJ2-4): DVKVTQSSRYLVKRTGEKVFLECVQDMDHENMFWYRQDPGLGLRLIYFSYDVKMKEKGDIPEGYSVSREKKERFSLILESASTNQTSMYLCASSLELAKNIQYFGAGTRLSVL.

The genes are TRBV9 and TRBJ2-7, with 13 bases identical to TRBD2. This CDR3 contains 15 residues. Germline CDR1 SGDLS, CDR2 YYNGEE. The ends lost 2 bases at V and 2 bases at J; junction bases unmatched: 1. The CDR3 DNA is TGTGCCAGCAGCGTCGGGACTAGCGGGACCTACGAGCAGTACTTC. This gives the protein CASSVGTSGTYEQYF. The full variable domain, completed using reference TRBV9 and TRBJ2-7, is DSGVTQTPKHLITATGQRVTLRCSPRSGDLSVYWYQQSLDQGLQFLIQYYNGEERAKGNILERFSAQQFPDLHSELNLSSLELGDSALYFCASSVGTSGTYEQYFGPGTRLTVT.

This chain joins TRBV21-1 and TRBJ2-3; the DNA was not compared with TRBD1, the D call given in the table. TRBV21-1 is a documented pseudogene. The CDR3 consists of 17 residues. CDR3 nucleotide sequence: TGTGCCAGCAGCAAAGACGTGGAGGGGGCACGCACAGATACGCAGTATTTT. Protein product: CASSKDVEGARTDTQYF.

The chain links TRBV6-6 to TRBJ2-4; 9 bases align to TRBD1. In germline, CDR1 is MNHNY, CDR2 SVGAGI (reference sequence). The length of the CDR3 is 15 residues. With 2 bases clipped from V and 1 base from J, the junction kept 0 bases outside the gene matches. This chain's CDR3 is CASSYGTGAKNIQYF. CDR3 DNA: TGTGCCAGCAGTTACGGGACAGGGGCCAAAAACATTCAGTACTTC.

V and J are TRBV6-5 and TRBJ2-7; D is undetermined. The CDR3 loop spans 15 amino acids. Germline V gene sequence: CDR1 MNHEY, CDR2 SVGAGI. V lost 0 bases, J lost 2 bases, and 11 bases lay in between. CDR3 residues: CASSYSTGSTYEQYF. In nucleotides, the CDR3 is TGTGCCAGCAGTTACTCGACGGGTTCGACCTACGAGCAGTACTTC.

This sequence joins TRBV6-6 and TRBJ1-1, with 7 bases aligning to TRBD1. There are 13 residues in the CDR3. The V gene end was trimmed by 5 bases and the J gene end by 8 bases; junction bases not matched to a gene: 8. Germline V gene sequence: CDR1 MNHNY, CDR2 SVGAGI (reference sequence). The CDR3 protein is CASSRRDRAEAFF. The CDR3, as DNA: TGTGCCAGCAGTCGCCGGGACAGAGCGGAAGCTTTCTTT.

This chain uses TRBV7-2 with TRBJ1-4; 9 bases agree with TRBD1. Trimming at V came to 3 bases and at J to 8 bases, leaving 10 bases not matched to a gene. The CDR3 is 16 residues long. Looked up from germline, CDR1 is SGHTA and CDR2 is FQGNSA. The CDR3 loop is CASSFYSGQGGEKLFF. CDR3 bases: TGTGCCAGCAGCTTTTATTCGGGACAGGGAGGGGAAAAACTGTTTTTT.

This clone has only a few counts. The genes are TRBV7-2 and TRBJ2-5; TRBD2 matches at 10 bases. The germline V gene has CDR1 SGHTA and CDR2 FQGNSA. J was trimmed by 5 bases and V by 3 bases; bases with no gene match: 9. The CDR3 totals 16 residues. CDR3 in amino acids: CASSFHPSGRGETQYF. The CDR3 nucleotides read TGTGCCAGCAGCTTTCACCCTAGCGGGAGAGGGGAGACCCAGTACTTC.

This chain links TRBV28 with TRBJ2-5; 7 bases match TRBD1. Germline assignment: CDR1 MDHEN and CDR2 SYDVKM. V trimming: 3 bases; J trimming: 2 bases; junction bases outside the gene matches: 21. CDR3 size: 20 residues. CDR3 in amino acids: CASSFPLSRMSKGQQETQYF. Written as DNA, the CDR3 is TGTGCCAGCAGTTTTCCCCTCTCAAGGATGAGTAAGGGACAGCAAGAGACCCAGTACTTC.

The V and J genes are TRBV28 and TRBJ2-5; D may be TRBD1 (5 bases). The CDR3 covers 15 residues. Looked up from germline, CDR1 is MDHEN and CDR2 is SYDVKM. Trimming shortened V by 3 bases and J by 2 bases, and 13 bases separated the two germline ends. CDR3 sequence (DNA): TGTGCCAGCAGTTTGACAGAGGTCCTGCAAGAGACCCAGTACTTC. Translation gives CASSLTEVLQETQYF.

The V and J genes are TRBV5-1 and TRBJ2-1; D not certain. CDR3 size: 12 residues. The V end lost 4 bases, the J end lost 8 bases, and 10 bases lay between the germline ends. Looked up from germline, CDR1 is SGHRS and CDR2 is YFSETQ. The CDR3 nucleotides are TGCGCCAGCAGCCGTCTCCTAGATGAGCAGTTCTTC. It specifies CASSRLLDEQFF.

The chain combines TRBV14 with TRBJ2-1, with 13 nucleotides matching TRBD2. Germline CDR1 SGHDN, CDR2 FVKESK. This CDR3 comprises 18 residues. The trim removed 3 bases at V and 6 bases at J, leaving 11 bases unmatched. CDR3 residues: CASSHTSGRALPFNEQFF. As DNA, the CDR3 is TGTGCCAGCAGCCATACTAGCGGGAGGGCCCTCCCCTTCAATGAGCAGTTCTTC. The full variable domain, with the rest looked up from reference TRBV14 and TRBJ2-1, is EAGVTQFPSHSVIEKGQTVTLRCDPISGHDNLYWYRRVMGKEIKFLLHFVKESKQDESGMPNNRFLAERTGGTYSTLKVQPAELEDSGVYFCASSHTSGRALPFNEQFFGPGTRLTVL.

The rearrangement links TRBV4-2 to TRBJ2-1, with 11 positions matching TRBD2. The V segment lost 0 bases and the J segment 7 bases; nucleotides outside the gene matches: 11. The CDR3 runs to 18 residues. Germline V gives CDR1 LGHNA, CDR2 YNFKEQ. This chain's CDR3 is CASSQDLVAGGSGNEQFF. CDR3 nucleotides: TGTGCCAGCAGCCAAGATTTGGTAGCGGGAGGGTCTGGGAATGAGCAGTTCTTC.

The CDR3 loop reads CASRGAGVETQYF. In nucleotides, the CDR3 is TGTGCCAGTAGGGGGGCTGGGGTAGAGACCCAGTACTTC. The rearrangement uses TRBV19 and TRBJ2-5; D is possibly TRBD1 (6 bases). CDR1 is LNHDA and CDR2 is SQIVND in the germline V gene (reference sequence). The CDR3 has 13 amino acids. V was trimmed by 6 bases and J by 4 bases, leaving 12 bases between them.

The CDR3: CASSELGGVETQYF. CDR3 sequence (DNA): TGTGCCAGCAGTGAACTAGGGGGCGTAGAGACCCAGTACTTC. This chain links TRBV6-1 with TRBJ2-5, with TRBD1 matching over 7 bases. The ends lost 2 bases at V and 4 bases at J; junction bases unmatched: 4. The CDR3 extends over 14 amino acids. The germline CDR1 and CDR2 sequences are MNHNS and SASEGT.

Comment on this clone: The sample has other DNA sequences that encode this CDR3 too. The CDR3 protein is CASSLRGSYEQYF. In DNA form, the CDR3 reads TGTGCCAGCAGTTTACGAGGCAGCTACGAGCAGTACTTC. The gene calls are TRBV27 and TRBJ2-7; D remains unclear. CDR1 MNHEY and CDR2 SMNVEV come from the germline V gene (reference sequence). V was cut by 2 bases and J by 3 bases, with 8 bases left in between. The CDR3 is 13 residues long.

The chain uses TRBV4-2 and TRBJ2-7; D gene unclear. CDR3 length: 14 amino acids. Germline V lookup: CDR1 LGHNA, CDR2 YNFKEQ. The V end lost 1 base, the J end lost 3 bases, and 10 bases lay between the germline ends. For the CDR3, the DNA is TGTGCCAGCAGCCAAGGGCCCCAGGACTACGAGCAGTACTTC. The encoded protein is CASSQGPQDYEQYF.

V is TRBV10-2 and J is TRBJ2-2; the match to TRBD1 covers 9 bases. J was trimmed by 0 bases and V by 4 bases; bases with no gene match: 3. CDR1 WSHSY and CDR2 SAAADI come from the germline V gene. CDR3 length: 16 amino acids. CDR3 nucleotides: TGCGCCAGCAGTGCCCGGGACAGGGCGAACACCGGGGAGCTGTTTTTT. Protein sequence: CASSARDRANTGELFF.

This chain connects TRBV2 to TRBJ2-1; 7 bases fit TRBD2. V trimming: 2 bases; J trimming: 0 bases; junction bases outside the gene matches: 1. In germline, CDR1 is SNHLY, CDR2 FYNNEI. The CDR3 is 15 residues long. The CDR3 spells CASSESGISYNEQFF. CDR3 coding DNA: TGTGCCAGCAGTGAAAGCGGGATCTCCTACAATGAGCAGTTCTTC.